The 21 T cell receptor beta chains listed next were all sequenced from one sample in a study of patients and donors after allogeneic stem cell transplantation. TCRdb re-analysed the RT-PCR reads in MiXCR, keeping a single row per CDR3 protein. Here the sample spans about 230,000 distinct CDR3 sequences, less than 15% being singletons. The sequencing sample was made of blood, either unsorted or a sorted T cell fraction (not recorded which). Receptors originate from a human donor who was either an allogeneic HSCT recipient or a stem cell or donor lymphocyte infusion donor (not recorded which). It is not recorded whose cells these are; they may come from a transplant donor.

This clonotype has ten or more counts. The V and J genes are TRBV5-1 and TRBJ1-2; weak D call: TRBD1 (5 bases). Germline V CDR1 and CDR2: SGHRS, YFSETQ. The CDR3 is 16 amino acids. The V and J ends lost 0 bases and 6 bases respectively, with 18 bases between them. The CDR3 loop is CASSLVGSRDENGYTF. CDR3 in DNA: TGCGCCAGCAGCTTGGTGGGGTCTCGGGACGAAAATGGCTACACCTTC.

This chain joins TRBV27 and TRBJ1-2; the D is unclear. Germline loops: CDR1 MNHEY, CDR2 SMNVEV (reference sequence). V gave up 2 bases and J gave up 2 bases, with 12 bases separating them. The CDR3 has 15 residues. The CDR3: CASSLVSGANYGYTF. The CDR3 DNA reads TGTGCCAGCAGTTTAGTATCAGGAGCCAACTATGGCTACACCTTC.

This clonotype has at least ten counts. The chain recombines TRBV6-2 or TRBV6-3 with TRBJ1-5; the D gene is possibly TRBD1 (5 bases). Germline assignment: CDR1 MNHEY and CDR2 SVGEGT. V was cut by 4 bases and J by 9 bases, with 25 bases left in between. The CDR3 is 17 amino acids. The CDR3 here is CASSSRARGPVLWPQHF. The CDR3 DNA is TGTGCCAGCAGTTCCAGGGCCCGGGGTCCGGTGTTATGGCCCCAGCATTTT.

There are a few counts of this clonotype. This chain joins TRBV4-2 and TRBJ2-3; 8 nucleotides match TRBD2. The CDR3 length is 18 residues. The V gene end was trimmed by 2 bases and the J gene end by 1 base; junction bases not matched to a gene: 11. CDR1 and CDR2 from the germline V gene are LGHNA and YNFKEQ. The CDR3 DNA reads TGTGCCAGCAGCCAACTTTCCGGGAGGGGAGGGCGCACAGATACGCAGTATTTT. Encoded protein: CASSQLSGRGGRTDTQYF.

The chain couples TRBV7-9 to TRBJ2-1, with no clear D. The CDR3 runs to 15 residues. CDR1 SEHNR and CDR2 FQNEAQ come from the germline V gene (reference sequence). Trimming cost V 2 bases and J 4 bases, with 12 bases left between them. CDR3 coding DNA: TGTGCCAGCAGCTTAAGGTCTCAGCCTTACAATGAGCAGTTCTTC. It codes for CASSLRSQPYNEQFF. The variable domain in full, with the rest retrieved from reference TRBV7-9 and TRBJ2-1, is DTGVSQNPRHKITKRGQNVTFRCDPISEHNRLYWYRQTLGQGPEFLTYFQNEAQLEKSRLLSDRFSAERPKGSFSTLEIQRTEQGDSAMYLCASSLRSQPYNEQFFGPGTRLTVL.

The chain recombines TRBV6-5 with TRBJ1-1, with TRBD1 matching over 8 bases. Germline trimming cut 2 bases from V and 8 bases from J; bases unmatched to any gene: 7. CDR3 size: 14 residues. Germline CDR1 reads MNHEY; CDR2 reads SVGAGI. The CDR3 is CASSYAKQGEEAFF. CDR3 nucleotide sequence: TGTGCCAGCAGTTACGCTAAACAGGGGGAGGAAGCTTTCTTT.

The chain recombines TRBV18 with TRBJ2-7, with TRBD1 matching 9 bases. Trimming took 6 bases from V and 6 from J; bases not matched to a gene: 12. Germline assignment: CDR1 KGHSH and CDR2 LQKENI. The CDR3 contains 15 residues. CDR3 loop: CASSRGDRAIGEQYF. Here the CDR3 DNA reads TGTGCCAGCTCCCGGGGGGACAGGGCCATTGGCGAGCAGTACTTC.

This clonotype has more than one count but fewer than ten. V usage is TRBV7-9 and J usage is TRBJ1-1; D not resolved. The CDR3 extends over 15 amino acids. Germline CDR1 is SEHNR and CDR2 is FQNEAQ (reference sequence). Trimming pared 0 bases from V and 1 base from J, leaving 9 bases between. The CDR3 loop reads CASSLASAENTEAFF. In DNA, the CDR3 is TGTGCCAGCAGCTTAGCGTCCGCAGAGAACACTGAAGCTTTCTTT.

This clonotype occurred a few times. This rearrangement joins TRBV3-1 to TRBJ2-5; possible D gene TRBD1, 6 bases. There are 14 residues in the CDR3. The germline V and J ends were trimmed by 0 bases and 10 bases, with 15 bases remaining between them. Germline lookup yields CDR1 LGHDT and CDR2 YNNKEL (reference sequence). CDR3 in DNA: TGTGCCAGCAGCCAAGAGGGGGCCCAAGGCGACCAGTACTTC. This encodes CASSQEGAQGDQYF.

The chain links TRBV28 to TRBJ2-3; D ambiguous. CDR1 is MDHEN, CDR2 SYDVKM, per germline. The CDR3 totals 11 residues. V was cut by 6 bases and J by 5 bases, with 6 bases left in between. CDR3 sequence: CASSDQDTQYF. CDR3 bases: TGTGCCAGCAGCGATCAAGATACGCAGTATTTT. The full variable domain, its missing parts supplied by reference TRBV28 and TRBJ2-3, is DVKVTQSSRYLVKRTGEKVFLECVQDMDHENMFWYRQDPGLGLRLIYFSYDVKMKEKGDIPEGYSVSREKKERFSLILESASTNQTSMYLCASSDQDTQYFGPGTRLTVL.

CDR3 nucleotides: TGCGCCAGCAGCCCAGGGAACAGGGGGACCACAGATACGCAGTATTTT. It translates to CASSPGNRGTTDTQYF. The chain employs TRBV5-1 and TRBJ2-3, with 8 bases aligning to TRBD1. The CDR3 is 16 residues long. Looked up from germline, CDR1 is SGHRS and CDR2 is YFSETQ. V lost 4 bases and J lost 2; bases outside the gene matches: 9. The full variable domain, its missing parts supplied by reference TRBV5-1 and TRBJ2-3, is KAGVTQTPRYLIKTRGQQVTLSCSPISGHRSVSWYQQTPGQGLQFLFEYFSETQRNKGNFPGRFSGRQFSNSRSEMNVSTLELGDSALYLCASSPGNRGTTDTQYFGPGTRLTVL.

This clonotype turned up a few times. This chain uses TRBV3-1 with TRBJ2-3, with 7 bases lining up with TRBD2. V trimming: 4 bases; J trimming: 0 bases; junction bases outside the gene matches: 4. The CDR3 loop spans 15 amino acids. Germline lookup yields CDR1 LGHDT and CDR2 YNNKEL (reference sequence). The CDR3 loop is CASSPGGSSTDTQYF. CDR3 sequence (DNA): TGTGCCAGCAGCCCCGGGGGGTCCAGCACAGATACGCAGTATTTT.

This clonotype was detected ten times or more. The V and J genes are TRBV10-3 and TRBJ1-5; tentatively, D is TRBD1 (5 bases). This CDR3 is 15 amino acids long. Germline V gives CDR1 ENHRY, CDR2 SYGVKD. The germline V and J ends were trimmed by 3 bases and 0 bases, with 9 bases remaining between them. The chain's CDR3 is CAISEGVNSNQPQHF. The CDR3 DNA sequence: TGTGCCATCAGTGAAGGGGTTAATAGCAATCAGCCCCAGCATTTT.

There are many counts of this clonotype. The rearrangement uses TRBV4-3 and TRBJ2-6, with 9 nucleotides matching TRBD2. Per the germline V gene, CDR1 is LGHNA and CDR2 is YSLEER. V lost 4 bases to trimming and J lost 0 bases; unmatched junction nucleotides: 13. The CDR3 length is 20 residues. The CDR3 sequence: CASSPRVLSGGISGANVLTF. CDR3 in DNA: TGCGCCAGCAGCCCCAGGGTACTAAGCGGGGGGATCTCTGGGGCCAACGTCCTGACTTTC.

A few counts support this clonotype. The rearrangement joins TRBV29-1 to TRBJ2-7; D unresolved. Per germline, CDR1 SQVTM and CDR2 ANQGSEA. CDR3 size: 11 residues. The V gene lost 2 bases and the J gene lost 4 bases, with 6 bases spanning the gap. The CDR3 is CSVELEYEQYF. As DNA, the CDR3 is TGCAGCGTTGAACTAGAGTACGAGCAGTACTTC.

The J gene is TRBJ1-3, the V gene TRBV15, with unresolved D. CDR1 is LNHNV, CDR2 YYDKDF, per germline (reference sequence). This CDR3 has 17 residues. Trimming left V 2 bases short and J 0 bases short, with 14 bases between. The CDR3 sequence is CATSRSVRLNSGNTIYF. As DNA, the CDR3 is TGTGCCACCAGCAGATCAGTTCGACTTAACTCTGGAAACACCATATATTTT.

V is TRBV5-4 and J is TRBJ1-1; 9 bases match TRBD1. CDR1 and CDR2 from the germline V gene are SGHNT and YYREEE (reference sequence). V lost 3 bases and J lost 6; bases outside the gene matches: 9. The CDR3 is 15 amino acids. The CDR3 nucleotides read TGTGCCAGCAGCTCGGGACAGGGTCAATGGGCTGAAGCTTTCTTT. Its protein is CASSSGQGQWAEAFF.

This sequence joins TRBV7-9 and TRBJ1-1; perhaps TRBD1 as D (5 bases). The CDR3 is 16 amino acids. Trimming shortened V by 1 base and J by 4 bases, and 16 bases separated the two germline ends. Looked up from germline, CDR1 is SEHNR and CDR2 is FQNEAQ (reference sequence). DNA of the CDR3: TGTGCCAGCAGCTTAGTAGGGGCGGGTACAAGCACTGAAGCTTTCTTT. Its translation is CASSLVGAGTSTEAFF.

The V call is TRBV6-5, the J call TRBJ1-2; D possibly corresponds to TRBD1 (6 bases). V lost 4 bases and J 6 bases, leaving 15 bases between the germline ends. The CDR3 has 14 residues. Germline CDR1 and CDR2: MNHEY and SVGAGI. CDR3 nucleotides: TGTGCCAGCAGTTCCTTGAGTCAGGGGAATGGCTACACCTTC. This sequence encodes CASSSLSQGNGYTF.

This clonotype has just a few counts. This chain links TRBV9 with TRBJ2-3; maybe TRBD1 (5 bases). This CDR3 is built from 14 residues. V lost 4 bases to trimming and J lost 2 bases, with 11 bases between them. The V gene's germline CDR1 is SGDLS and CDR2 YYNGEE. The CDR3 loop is CASSSGHTTDTQYF. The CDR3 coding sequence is TGTGCCAGCAGCTCCGGACACACCACAGATACGCAGTATTTT. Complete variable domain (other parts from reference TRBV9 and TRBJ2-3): DSGVTQTPKHLITATGQRVTLRCSPRSGDLSVYWYQQSLDQGLQFLIQYYNGEERAKGNILERFSAQQFPDLHSELNLSSLELGDSALYFCASSSGHTTDTQYFGPGTRLTVL.

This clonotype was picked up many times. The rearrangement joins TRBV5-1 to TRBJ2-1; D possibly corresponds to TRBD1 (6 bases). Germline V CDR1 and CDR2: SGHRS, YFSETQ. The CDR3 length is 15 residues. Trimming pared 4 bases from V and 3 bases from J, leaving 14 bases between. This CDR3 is CASSPGQSNYNEQFF. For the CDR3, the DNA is TGCGCCAGCAGCCCCGGACAGAGCAACTACAATGAGCAGTTCTTC. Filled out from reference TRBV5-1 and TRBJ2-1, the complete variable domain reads KAGVTQTPRYLIKTRGQQVTLSCSPISGHRSVSWYQQTPGQGLQFLFEYFSETQRNKGNFPGRFSGRQFSNSRSEMNVSTLELGDSALYLCASSPGQSNYNEQFFGPGTRLTVL.